These 16 T cell receptor beta chains originate from one sample sequenced in a study of cytomegalovirus exposure and HLA in healthy donors. Primers included in the PCR were 60 Vbeta and 13 Jbeta primers. This table comes from immunoSEQ multiplex PCR, and its TCRdb copy is limited to in-frame clones, with some not included. The profile shows around 150,000 clones, about 80% of them singletons. The sequenced sample was PBMCs. The receptor source for this set is a man aged 25 to 45 in good health and CMV-seronegative.

This clone came up a few times. The genes are TRBV5-5 and TRBJ1-1; D possibly corresponds to TRBD1 (5 bases). The ends were cut back, 4 bases at V and 1 base at J, with 8 bases in the middle. The CDR3 has 13 residues. From germline, CDR1 is SGHKS and CDR2 YYEKEE (reference sequence). The CDR3 bases are TGTGCCAGCAGCCCCACAGGGAACACTGAAGCTTTCTTT. The encoded protein is CASSPTGNTEAFF.

The chain joins TRBV5-1 to TRBJ1-2; possibly TRBD1 for D (5 bases). Trimming left V 4 bases short and J 3 bases short, with 13 bases between. The CDR3 is 14 amino acids. Germline assignment: CDR1 SGHRS and CDR2 YFSETQ. Here the CDR3 DNA reads TGCGCCAGCAGCACGGGGGGAATGTACTATGGCTACACCTTC. It specifies CASSTGGMYYGYTF.

The genes are TRBV6-5 and TRBJ1-2; the D is unclear. The CDR3 has 15 residues. Per germline, CDR1 MNHEY and CDR2 SVGAGI. Trimming pared 2 bases from V and 8 bases from J, leaving 18 bases between. CDR3 in DNA: TGTGCCAGCAGTTACACGGGGTCGGGAGATCGGGGCTACACCTTC. It yields the protein CASSYTGSGDRGYTF.

The V call is TRBV7-2, the J call TRBJ1-1, with D possibly matching TRBD1 (6 bases). Germline V gene data show CDR1 as SGHTA and CDR2 as FQGNSA. The CDR3 is 15 residues long. The V end lost 1 base, the J end lost 5 bases, and 14 bases lay between the germline ends. The CDR3: CASSLVPRGGTEAFF. CDR3 nucleotide sequence: TGTGCCAGCAGCTTAGTCCCCAGGGGTGGGACTGAAGCTTTCTTT. The full variable domain, in which reference TRBV7-2 and TRBJ1-1 provide the parts outside the CDR3, is GAGVSQSPSNKVTEKGKDVELRCDPISGHTALYWYRQSLGQGLEFLIYFQGNSAPDKSGLPSDRFSAERTGGSVSTLTIQRTQQEDSAVYLCASSLVPRGGTEAFFGQGTRLTVV.

This chain joins TRBV7-9 and TRBJ1-5; D remains ambiguous. Per the germline V gene, CDR1 is SEHNR and CDR2 is FQNEAQ (reference sequence). The CDR3 is 12 residues long. Between the trimmed V and J ends, which lost 4 bases and 5 bases, there was a span of 6 bases. The CDR3 reads CASSSMDQPQHF. The CDR3 DNA is TGTGCCAGCAGCTCTATGGATCAGCCCCAGCATTTT. Together with reference TRBV7-9 and TRBJ1-5, the CDR3 gives the full variable domain: DTGVSQNPRHKITKRGQNVTFRCDPISEHNRLYWYRQTLGQGPEFLTYFQNEAQLEKSRLLSDRFSAERPKGSFSTLEIQRTEQGDSAMYLCASSSMDQPQHFGDGTRLSIL.

V and J are TRBV6-5 and TRBJ2-7, with D possibly matching TRBD2 (5 bases). The germline V gene encodes CDR1 MNHEY and CDR2 SVGAGI. V gave up 6 bases and J gave up 6 bases, with 18 bases separating them. The length of the CDR3 is 14 residues. The CDR3 DNA reads TGTGCCAGCAGCCTGATGTCCTCTAGCACCGAGCAGTACTTC. Its translation: CASSLMSSSTEQYF.

The gene calls are TRBV28 and TRBJ2-3; a possible D gene is TRBD2 (5 bases). Germline-derived CDR1 and CDR2 are MDHEN and SYDVKM. Trimming removed 5 bases at V and 0 bases at J, with 12 bases between. The CDR3 is 15 amino acids. The CDR3 is CASSPRGGSTDTQYF. In nucleotides, the CDR3 is TGTGCCAGCAGTCCCAGAGGCGGGAGCACAGATACGCAGTATTTT.

This clone was seen just once. The V and J genes are TRBV14 and TRBJ2-7; no reliable D call. Germline CDR1 reads SGHDN; CDR2 reads FVKESK. Trimming cost V 4 bases and J 7 bases, with 17 bases left between them. This CDR3 has 14 residues. For the CDR3, the DNA is TGTGCCAGCAGCCTCCTAGGAACTTTTTTGGAGCAGTACTTC. This sequence encodes CASSLLGTFLEQYF.

The chain uses TRBV5-1 and TRBJ1-1, with TRBD1 identical over 8 bases. The CDR3 is 14 residues long. J was trimmed by 6 bases and V by 3 bases; bases with no gene match: 7. CDR1 is SGHRS, CDR2 YFSETQ, per germline. The CDR3 sequence: CASSWTNRGAEAFF. The CDR3 DNA reads as TGCGCCAGCAGCTGGACCAACAGGGGGGCTGAAGCTTTCTTT.

The rearrangement links TRBV29-1 to TRBJ2-3, with 8 bases lining up with TRBD2. V shed 4 bases and J 3 bases; nucleotides not matched to a gene: 3. The CDR3 loop spans 13 amino acids. CDR1 and CDR2 (germline): SQVTM, ANQGSEA. The CDR3 reads CSVGSGRTDTQYF. Here the CDR3 DNA reads TGCAGCGTTGGCAGCGGGAGAACAGATACGCAGTATTTT.

The CDR3 sequence is CASSLGQTTYEAFF. The CDR3 nucleotides are TGTGCCAGCAGCTTAGGACAGACGACCTATGAAGCTTTCTTT. This chain connects TRBV7-9 to TRBJ1-1, with D perhaps matching TRBD1 (5 bases). The CDR3 spans 14 residues. CDR1 and CDR2 (germline): SEHNR, FQNEAQ (reference sequence). Deletions cut 1 base from V and 7 bases from J, with 13 bases between.

The gene calls are TRBV28 and TRBJ2-5; D possibly corresponds to TRBD1 (6 bases). The V end was cut by 4 bases, the J end by 5 bases, with 8 bases between. Germline-derived CDR1 and CDR2 are MDHEN and SYDVKM. The CDR3 loop spans 12 amino acids. The CDR3 region has the DNA TGTGCCAGCAGTTCAGGGGTTGAGACCCAGTACTTC. Its translation is CASSSGVETQYF. The variable domain in full, completed from reference TRBV28 and TRBJ2-5, reads DVKVTQSSRYLVKRTGEKVFLECVQDMDHENMFWYRQDPGLGLRLIYFSYDVKMKEKGDIPEGYSVSREKKERFSLILESASTNQTSMYLCASSSGVETQYFGPGTRLLVL.

The chain combines TRBV5-6 with TRBJ1-6, with 9 bases fitting TRBD1. The V segment lost 0 bases and the J segment 7 bases; nucleotides outside the gene matches: 2. Germline CDR1 and CDR2: SGHDT and YYEEEE. This CDR3 has 15 residues. The CDR3, as DNA: TGTGCCAGCAGCTTGGTCGGGACAGGGAATTCACCCCTCCACTTT. This sequence encodes CASSLVGTGNSPLHF.

The J gene is TRBJ1-2, the V gene TRBV28; D uncertain. This CDR3 is 13 amino acids long. Trimming stripped 10 bases from V and 2 bases from J, with 14 bases between. Germline lookup yields CDR1 MDHEN and CDR2 SYDVKM. The CDR3 DNA reads TGTGCCACACCTGACGGGAAGAACTATGGCTACACCTTC. It specifies CATPDGKNYGYTF.

This clone was picked up a small number of times. The chain recombines TRBV7-2 with TRBJ1-4; D not resolved. Germline V gene data show CDR1 as SGHTA and CDR2 as FQGNSA. V lost 5 bases and J 0 bases, leaving 13 bases between the germline ends. This CDR3 contains 16 residues. CDR3: CASSTQVPTTNEKLFF. The CDR3, as DNA: TGTGCCAGCAGCACTCAGGTTCCAACAACTAATGAAAAACTGTTTTTT.

The chain has TRBV29-1 and TRBJ2-6; possibly TRBD2 for D (5 bases). Trimming took off 3 bases at V and 2 bases at J, with 5 bases between the two ends. CDR1 is SQVTM and CDR2 is ANQGSEA in the germline V gene. This CDR3 has 13 amino acids. The CDR3 DNA is TGCAGCGTTGAGCGGGCTGGGGCCAACGTCCTGACTTTC. It is translated as CSVERAGANVLTF.